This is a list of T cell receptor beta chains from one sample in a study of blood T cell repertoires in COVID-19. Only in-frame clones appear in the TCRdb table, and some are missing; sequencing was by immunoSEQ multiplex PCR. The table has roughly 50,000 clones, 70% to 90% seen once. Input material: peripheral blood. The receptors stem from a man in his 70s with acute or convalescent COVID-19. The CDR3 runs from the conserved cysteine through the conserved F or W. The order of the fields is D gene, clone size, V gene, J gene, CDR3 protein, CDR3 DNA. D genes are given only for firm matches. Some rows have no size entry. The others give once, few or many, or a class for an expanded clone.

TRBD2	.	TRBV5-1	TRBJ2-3	CASSRGGPSTDTQYF	TGCGCCAGCAGTCGGGGAGGGCCTAGCACAGATACGCAGTATTTT
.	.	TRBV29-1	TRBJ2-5	CSALRRVRETQYF	TGCAGCGCCCTCCGGAGGGTCAGAGAGACCCAGTACTTC
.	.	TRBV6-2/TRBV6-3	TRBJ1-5	CASSYSRGGSPQHF	TGTGCCAGCAGTTACTCGAGAGGAGGATCGCCCCAGCATTTT
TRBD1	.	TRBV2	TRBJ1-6	CASSAGTGALSPLHF	TGTGCCAGCAGTGCAGGGACAGGGGCCCTATCACCCCTCCACTTT
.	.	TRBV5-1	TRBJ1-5	CASGFLPGSNQPQHF	TGCGCCAGCGGATTTCTACCAGGGAGCAATCAGCCCCAGCATTTT
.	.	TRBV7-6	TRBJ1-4	CASSALNKKLFF	TGTGCCAGCAGCGCCCTGAACAAAAAACTGTTTTTT
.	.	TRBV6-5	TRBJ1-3	CATKSSGNTIYF	TGTGCCACAAAGAGCTCTGGAAACACCATATATTTT
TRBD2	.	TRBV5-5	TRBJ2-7	CATRTSGGAYEQYF	TGTGCCACCAGGACTAGCGGGGGAGCCTACGAGCAGTACTTC
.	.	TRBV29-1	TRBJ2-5	CSVTATGIRETQYF	TGCAGCGTTACCGCTACGGGGATACGGGAGACCCAGTACTTC
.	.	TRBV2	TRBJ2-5	CASRRDGGETQYF	TGTGCCAGCAGAAGGGACGGAGGGGAGACCCAGTACTTC
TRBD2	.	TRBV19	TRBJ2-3	CASSIEASGNTQYF	TGTGCCAGTAGTATAGAGGCTAGCGGGAATACGCAGTATTTT
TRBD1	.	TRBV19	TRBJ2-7	CASSIRADRGSYEQYF	TGTGCCAGTAGTATACGGGCGGACAGGGGATCTTACGAGCAGTACTTC
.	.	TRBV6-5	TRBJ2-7	CASSYSAGASYEQYF	TGTGCCAGCAGTTACTCGGCAGGGGCATCCTACGAGCAGTACTTC
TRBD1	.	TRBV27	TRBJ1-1	CASSSPGRGLSVNTEAFF	TGTGCCAGCAGTTCCCCCGGCAGGGGGCTTTCGGTGAACACTGAAGCTTTCTTT
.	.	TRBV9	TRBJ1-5	CASSVGSSYSNQPQHF	TGTGCCAGCAGCGTAGGGAGTAGCTATAGCAATCAGCCCCAGCATTTT
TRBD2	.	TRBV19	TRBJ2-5	CASSISSGGDQETQYF	TGTGCCAGTAGTATAAGTAGCGGGGGCGACCAAGAGACCCAGTACTTC
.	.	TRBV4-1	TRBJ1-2	CASSHQQEGYYGYTF	TGCGCCAGCAGCCATCAGCAGGAGGGTTACTATGGCTACACCTTC
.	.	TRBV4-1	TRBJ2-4	CASSLSRQEDIQYF	TGCGCCAGCAGCCTATCTCGACAGGAGGACATTCAGTACTTC
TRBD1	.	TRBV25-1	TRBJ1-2	CASSGYRTGFNYGYTF	TGTGCCAGCAGTGGATATCGGACAGGGTTCAACTATGGCTACACCTTC
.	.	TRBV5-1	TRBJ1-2	CASSLQGAYGYTF	TGCGCCAGCAGCTTGCAGGGCGCCTATGGCTACACCTTC
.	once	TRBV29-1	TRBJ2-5	CSVDRVAKTQYF	TGCAGCGTTGACAGGGTTGCGAAGACCCAGTACTTC
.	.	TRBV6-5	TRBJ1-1	CASRQGNTEAFF	TGTGCCAGCAGGCAGGGGAACACTGAAGCTTTCTTT
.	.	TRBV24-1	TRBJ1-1	CATSDQKTGNTEAFF	TGTGCCACCAGTGACCAAAAGACAGGGAACACTGAAGCTTTCTTT
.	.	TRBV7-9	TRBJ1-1	CASSSRDNIGFF	TGTGCCAGCAGCTCCCGGGACAATATAGGCTTCTTT